A single sample is the source of the 7 T cell receptor beta chains below, sequenced in a study of cytomegalovirus exposure and HLA in healthy donors. Clones were read by immunoSEQ multiplex PCR, and TCRdb kept only the in-frame ones, dropping some. This table has fewer than 250,000 clones, approximately 80% appearing once. The sample taken for sequencing was PBMCs. The receptors here all came from a woman aged 25-40 years in good health and CMV-seropositive.

The V gene is TRBV2, the J gene TRBJ1-3; D not resolved. V lost 4 bases and J lost 3, with 1 base in between. CDR1 and CDR2 (germline): SNHLY, FYNNEI. The CDR3 is 11 residues long. CDR3 nucleotides: TGTGCCAGCAGTGTTGGAAACACCATATATTTT. This encodes CASSVGNTIYF.

The chain joins TRBV5-1 to TRBJ2-1; TRBD1 or TRBD2 may be the D gene (5 bases each). Trimming left V 5 bases short and J 6 bases short, with 18 bases between. Germline V CDR1 and CDR2: SGHRS, YFSETQ. The CDR3 contains 15 residues. This chain's CDR3 is CASRVGWGSSNEQFF. As DNA, the CDR3 is TGCGCCAGCAGGGTGGGATGGGGGAGTAGCAATGAGCAGTTCTTC.

Of note for this clone: A much larger clone lies a single base off, so this may be a read error. The chain recombines TRBV5-8 with TRBJ1-2, with D hard to call. V was shortened by 0 bases and J by 3 bases, with 3 bases between the two germline ends. Germline V gene data show CDR1 as SGHTS and CDR2 as YDEGEE. The CDR3 spans 12 residues. The CDR3 bases are TGTGCCAGCAGCTTGGAGGACTATGGCTACACCTTC. It encodes CASSLEDYGYTF.

V gene TRBV9 combines with J gene TRBJ1-5; D may be TRBD1 (5 bases). Trimming pared 5 bases from V and 4 bases from J, leaving 16 bases between. The CDR3 sequence is 15 residues long. CDR1 is SGDLS and CDR2 is YYNGEE in the germline V gene. The CDR3 region has the DNA TGTGCCAGCAGTTCTACAGGACTGACGAATCAGCCCCAGCATTTT. Its protein is CASSSTGLTNQPQHF.

The chain employs TRBV30 and TRBJ1-5; D is unresolved. The ends were cut back, 0 bases at V and 7 bases at J, with 10 bases in the middle. Germline V gives CDR1 GTSNPN, CDR2 SVGIG (reference sequence). This CDR3 has 13 amino acids. CDR3 region: CAWSVREEQPQHF. CDR3 in DNA: TGTGCCTGGAGTGTACGGGAGGAGCAGCCCCAGCATTTT.

This sequence joins TRBV5-1 and TRBJ1-1; the D is unclear. Trimming removed 4 bases from V and 4 bases from J, with 17 bases in between. Germline CDR1 is SGHRS and CDR2 is YFSETQ. This CDR3 has 15 amino acids. DNA of the CDR3: TGCGCCAGCAGCACATCTGGTGGGCTGATCACTGAAGCTTTCTTT. Encoded protein: CASSTSGGLITEAFF.

The chain uses TRBV7-2 and TRBJ1-1; D is unresolved. The CDR3 has 13 residues. Germline-derived CDR1 and CDR2 are SGHTA and FQGNSA. V gave up 1 base and J gave up 9 bases, with 12 bases separating them. The CDR3 is CASSLETKSKAFF. The CDR3 nucleotides are TGTGCCAGCAGCTTAGAAACCAAGTCAAAAGCTTTCTTT. Combining the CDR3 with reference TRBV7-2 and TRBJ1-1 gives the whole variable domain GAGVSQSPSNKVTEKGKDVELRCDPISGHTALYWYRQSLGQGLEFLIYFQGNSAPDKSGLPSDRFSAERTGGSVSTLTIQRTQQEDSAVYLCASSLETKSKAFFGQGTRLTVV.